This entry concerns a single T cell receptor (beta chain). The data stem from a study of blood T cells in healthy people across ages. With 4 bases clipped from V and 6 bases from J, the junction kept 9 bases outside the gene matches. The CDR3 sequence is 15 residues long. The germline gives CDR1 SGHKS, CDR2 YYEKEE (reference sequence). A second PCR of about 6 to 12 cycles used a sample-barcoded 5' primer and a J-beta primer mix. TCRdb called the 5' RACE reads again in MiXCR, with one record for every CDR3 protein. The table has 780,000 or so distinct CDR3 sequences, 20% to 25% seen once. Each donor supplied around 10 milliliters of peripheral blood. This sample was also put to use in a study of T cells of mothers and their children. According to that study: Sample barcodes and 2-4 random nucleotides came from the second PCR's M1S primer.

The receptor was isolated from a boy aged 10-17 years in good health. The specimen was blood. The chain uses TRBV5-5 and TRBJ2-2, with 7 bases fitting TRBD1. The CDR3 region is CASSPTGDGAGELFF. CDR3 nucleotide sequence: TGTGCCAGCAGCCCAACAGGGGATGGGGCCGGGGAGCTGTTTTTT. Looking up the rest from reference TRBV5-5 and TRBJ2-2 gives the full variable domain: DAGVTQSPTHLIKTRGQQVTLRCSPISGHKSVSWYQQVLGQGPQFIFQYYEKEERGRGNFPDRFSARQFPNYSSELNVNALLLGDSALYLCASSPTGDGAGELFFGEGSRLTVL.